Listed here is a single TCR beta chain. The antigen remains undetermined. The table came from immunoSEQ multiplex PCR; TCRdb's copy has only in-frame clones and leaves some out. The repertoire holds some 100,000 clones, with approximately 92% as singletons. The data derive from a study of PD-1 blockade in classical Hodgkin lymphoma. Across the study: Every 2 weeks, patients had 3 mg/kg nivolumab intravenously.

Notes on the study in general: Factors driving the repertoire differences, possibly disease activity or prior therapy, remain undefined.

Each patient's relapse followed autologous stem cell transplantation, and brentuximab vedotin exposure varied. Best responses included complete response and partial response; otherwise, the best response was progressive disease. The source material was peripheral blood mononuclear cells (PBMCs), sampled at baseline. The TCR originated in a human donor with classical Hodgkin lymphoma.

CDR3 sequence (DNA): TGCAGCGTTGAAGGTCGGGGGGCGAAGTCTGGAAACACCATATATTTT. Its protein is CSVEGRGAKSGNTIYF. V usage is TRBV29-1 and J usage is TRBJ1-3, with D possibly being TRBD1 (6 bases). Trimming pared 1 base from V and 1 base from J, leaving 14 bases between. The CDR3 runs to 16 residues. Germline CDR1 SQVTM, CDR2 ANQGSEA.